The 3 T cell receptor beta chains in this list originate from one sample, sequenced in a study of regulatory T cells in long-lasting Graves disease. Through Arm-PCR of CDR3 regions and iRepertoire HTBI primers, TCR beta libraries were built. TCRdb itself ran the multiplex PCR reads through MiXCR, one entry per CDR3 protein. This repertoire shows about 660,000 distinct CDR3 sequences, approximately 31% found once; its top ten account for around 42%. Indicated time point: persistent/refractory GD, antithyroid drugs over 5 years with positive TRAb. RNA isolated from PBMCs was used to make the TCR library. The sequenced sample was peripheral blood mononuclear cells (PBMCs), obtained when the disease was refractory, from a patient treated with antithyroid drugs. These receptor sequences come from a female donor with Graves disease.

This clonotype appeared a few times. This chain's CDR3 is CASSFLGAQETQYF. The CDR3 DNA reads as TGTGCCAGTAGCTTCTTAGGGGCTCAAGAGACCCAGTACTTC. This chain connects TRBV19 to TRBJ2-5; perhaps TRBD1 as D (5 bases). The length of the CDR3 is 14 residues. V shed 6 bases and J shed 2 bases, with 13 bases lying between them. Germline V gene data show CDR1 as LNHDA and CDR2 as SQIVND (reference sequence).

This clonotype was seen a handful of times. The chain carries TRBV11-2 and TRBJ2-2, with D possibly TRBD1 on 6 matching bases. The V end lost 3 bases, the J end lost 1 base, and 9 bases lay between the germline ends. Germline CDR1 SGHAT, CDR2 FQNNGV. The CDR3 contains 15 residues. CDR3 sequence reads: CASSLRTVNTGELFF. The CDR3 DNA follows: TGTGCCAGCAGCTTGCGGACAGTGAACACCGGGGAGCTGTTTTTT.

This clonotype was seen a few times. The chain has TRBV30 and TRBJ2-3, with D possibly matching TRBD2 (5 bases). Per germline, CDR1 GTSNPN and CDR2 SVGIG (reference sequence). Trimming removed 5 bases at V and 5 bases at J, with 8 bases between. The CDR3 runs to 11 residues. In DNA form, the CDR3 reads TGTGCCTGGTCCGCGGGAGATACGCAGTATTTT. Translated: CAWSAGDTQYF. Full variable domain (missing parts from reference TRBV30 and TRBJ2-3): SQTIHQWPATLVQPVGSPLSLECTVEGTSNPNLYWYRQAAGRGLQLLFYSVGIGQISSEVPQNLSASRPQDRQFILSSKKLLLSDSGFYLCAWSAGDTQYFGPGTRLTVL.